The clone carrying this T cell receptor (beta chain) was detected many times. What it binds is unknown. Germline loops: CDR1 MNHNY, CDR2 SVGAGI (reference sequence). V lost 5 bases to trimming and J lost 6 bases; unmatched junction nucleotides: 3. The CDR3 is 14 residues long. The data are from a study of Ad26.COV2.S vaccination and SARS-CoV-2 variants. Study details: Among those in the COV1001 Ad26.COV2.S trial arm was the donor. Study conclusions and caveats: Measurement of non-spike TCR breadth gave similar results in vaccine and placebo recipients. Placebo recipients trailed vaccine recipients in spike-specific TCR breadth.

Some clones are missing from TCRdb's copy, which holds only in-frame ones; the method was immunoSEQ multiplex PCR. The sample includes 250,000 to 300,000 clones, 80% to 90% of them seen just once. Treatment specified: roughly 18 received Ad26.COV2.S at low or high dose, single or two shots; roughly five received placebo; per-sample allocation not given. Collection of samples fell on day 63 after the first vaccine or placebo injection. The TCR originated in a person aged 18-65 years who received the Ad26.COV2.S COVID-19 vaccine or a placebo. This specimen was peripheral blood, taken in a trial of Ad26.COV2.S vaccine versus placebo. This chain uses TRBV6-6 with TRBJ2-7, with 14 bases aligning to TRBD2. The CDR3: CASSTGTSGSEQYF. The CDR3 nucleotides are TGTGCCAGCAGTACGGGGACTAGCGGGAGCGAGCAGTACTTC.